The 29 T cell receptor beta chains reported below all come from one sample, sequenced in a study of multiple sclerosis patients with progressive multifocal leukoencephalopathy. The table came from immunoSEQ multiplex PCR; TCRdb's copy has only in-frame clones and leaves some out. The sample shows 20,000 to 30,000 clones, roughly 90% of them seen only once. Time point described: about a year of natalizumab therapy. This specimen consisted of PBMCs, obtained from a patient treated with natalizumab. The source is a young man with multiple sclerosis.

The gene calls are TRBV5-1 and TRBJ2-1; D unclear. The CDR3 covers 13 residues. With 2 bases removed from V and 2 bases from J, the gap between germline ends came to 5 bases. Germline loops: CDR1 SGHRS, CDR2 YFSETQ. The CDR3 here is CASSFSPYNEQFF. In nucleotides, the CDR3 is TGCGCCAGCAGCTTTAGCCCCTACAATGAGCAGTTCTTC.

The chain links TRBV2 to TRBJ1-6, with 8 nucleotides matching TRBD1. This CDR3 has 15 amino acids. The germline V gene has CDR1 SNHLY and CDR2 FYNNEI. The V and J ends lost 11 bases and 6 bases, in that order; junction bases with no gene match: 12. CDR3: CAGLDRGNFNSPLHF. The CDR3 DNA reads as TGTGCCGGGTTAGACAGGGGCAATTTTAATTCACCCCTCCACTTT.

V and J are TRBV7-9 and TRBJ1-5; D gene uncertain. V was clipped by 1 base and J by 4 bases, with 8 bases between them. The CDR3 is 14 residues long. Germline CDR1 SEHNR, CDR2 FQNEAQ (reference sequence). In DNA, the CDR3 is TGTGCCAGCAGCTTAGTCGGGGTAAATCAGCCCCAGCATTTT. This encodes CASSLVGVNQPQHF.

This sequence joins TRBV27 and TRBJ2-1, with 7 bases fitting TRBD2. Germline CDR1 MNHEY, CDR2 SMNVEV (reference sequence). The length of the CDR3 is 15 residues. V lost 7 bases, J lost 3 bases, and 9 bases stayed unmatched. CDR3 loop: CASKWEGSRYNEQFF. The DNA for the CDR3 is TGTGCCAGCAAGTGGGAGGGCAGCCGCTACAATGAGCAGTTCTTC.

The CDR3 is CASSPNQVNTEAFF. CDR3 nucleotides: TGTGCCAGCAGCCCCAACCAGGTAAACACTGAAGCTTTCTTT. J is TRBJ1-1 and V is TRBV9, with D unresolved. CDR3 length: 14 amino acids. In germline, CDR1 is SGDLS, CDR2 YYNGEE. Trimming stripped 4 bases from V and 2 bases from J, with 12 bases between.

This clone was seen a single time. V and J are TRBV4-2 and TRBJ2-6, with D uncertain. Trimming cost V 0 bases and J 1 base, with 4 bases left between them. The CDR3 extends over 15 amino acids. Germline CDR1 reads LGHNA; CDR2 reads YNFKEQ. The CDR3 spells CASSQEGSGANVLTF. CDR3 coding DNA: TGTGCCAGCAGCCAAGAGGGTTCTGGGGCCAACGTCCTGACTTTC.

V gene TRBV18 combines with J gene TRBJ1-1, with 9 positions matching TRBD1. After removal of 5 bases from V and 1 base from J, the junction contained 2 bases not matched to a gene. The CDR3 extends over 14 amino acids. Per germline, CDR1 KGHSH and CDR2 LQKENI. The CDR3 bases are TGTGCCAGCTCAATGGGACAGGGGAACACTGAAGCTTTCTTT. This sequence encodes CASSMGQGNTEAFF. Variable domain in full (rest from reference TRBV18 and TRBJ1-1): NAGVMQNPRHLVRRRGQEARLRCSPMKGHSHVYWYRQLPEEGLKFMVYLQKENIIDESGMPKERFSAEFPKEGPSILRIQQVVRGDSAAYFCASSMGQGNTEAFFGQGTRLTVV.

This chain uses TRBV5-5 with TRBJ2-3; TRBD1 matches at 7 bases. Trimming at V came to 3 bases and at J to 5 bases, leaving 6 bases not matched to a gene. CDR1 is SGHKS, CDR2 YYEKEE, per germline (reference sequence). The CDR3 has 14 amino acids. The CDR3 loop reads CASSWGTDLDTQYF. CDR3 nucleotides: TGTGCCAGCAGCTGGGGGACAGATCTAGATACGCAGTATTTT.

This chain links TRBV19 with TRBJ2-2; 10 bases are a match to TRBD1. The CDR3 spans 18 residues. Germline trimming cut 5 bases from V and 4 bases from J; bases unmatched to any gene: 13. Per germline, CDR1 LNHDA and CDR2 SQIVND (reference sequence). In DNA form, the CDR3 reads TGTGCCAGTAGTTCGCCCCCAGGGACAGGGGTGGCCACCGGGGAGCTGTTTTTT. Translating it yields CASSSPPGTGVATGELFF.

CDR3 protein: CASSLGGKDQPQHF. The CDR3 bases are TGTGCCAGCAGTTTAGGGGGGAAGGATCAGCCCCAGCATTTT. V gene TRBV28 combines with J gene TRBJ1-5, with D maybe TRBD1 (5 bases). This CDR3 contains 14 residues. The V and J ends lost 2 bases and 5 bases respectively, with 10 bases between them. Germline V gene sequence: CDR1 MDHEN, CDR2 SYDVKM.

This chain uses TRBV7-9 with TRBJ1-3; D is perhaps TRBD1 (5 bases). Trimming left V 5 bases short and J 0 bases short, with 20 bases between. The germline V gene encodes CDR1 SEHNR and CDR2 FQNEAQ (reference sequence). The CDR3 runs 18 residues. CDR3 sequence (DNA): TGTGCCAGCAGCCCACCCCGGGGGACGGTTCGCTCTGGAAACACCATATATTTT. Amino acids: CASSPPRGTVRSGNTIYF.

The chain carries TRBV10-3 and TRBJ2-2, with 9 bases identical to TRBD2. The junction had 11 bases not matched to a gene; V was cut back by 4 bases and J by 2 bases. Germline V CDR1 and CDR2: ENHRY, SYGVKD. This CDR3 has 18 amino acids. CDR3 in DNA: TGTGCCATCAGTGTAGGGGCTAGCGGGATTGTTAACACCGGGGAGCTGTTTTTT. This translates into CAISVGASGIVNTGELFF.

This chain connects TRBV10-3 to TRBJ2-1; 7 nucleotides agree with TRBD1. Germline CDR1 and CDR2: ENHRY and SYGVKD. The V segment lost 10 bases and the J segment 0 bases; nucleotides outside the gene matches: 9. The CDR3 loop spans 15 amino acids. In DNA form, the CDR3 reads TGTGCCACGATGTCCACAGGGGCCTCCTACAATGAGCAGTTCTTC. Encoded protein: CATMSTGASYNEQFF.

CDR3 coding DNA: TGTGCCAGCAGATCCGGACTAGCGGGTGGGGGCCGCGATACGCAGTATTTT. It codes for CASRSGLAGGGRDTQYF. The chain has TRBV7-6 and TRBJ2-3; 11 bases are shared with TRBD2. Germline V lookup: CDR1 SGHVS, CDR2 FNYEAQ. The CDR3 has 17 amino acids. V lost 6 bases and J lost 6; bases outside the gene matches: 14.

CDR3 loop: CASSKGGAGGNTIYF. As DNA, the CDR3 is TGTGCCAGCAGCAAGGGGGGGGCAGGCGGAAACACCATATATTTT. J is TRBJ1-3 and V is TRBV5-4; a weak D match, TRBD1 (6 bases). The V end was cut by 4 bases, the J end by 4 bases, with 15 bases between. The CDR3 runs 15 residues. In germline, CDR1 is SGHNT, CDR2 YYREEE (reference sequence).

This clone was observed once. The CDR3 bases are TGTGCCAGCAGTTACTCGGAGACAGGACTCACTGAAGCTTTCTTT. Protein: CASSYSETGLTEAFF. The chain links TRBV6-5 to TRBJ1-1; maybe TRBD1 (6 bases). There are 15 residues in the CDR3. V lost 0 bases to trimming and J lost 4 bases, with 12 bases between them. Per the germline V gene, CDR1 is MNHEY and CDR2 is SVGAGI.

V is TRBV5-5 and J is TRBJ2-1; 7 bases match TRBD1. The CDR3 totals 14 residues. Germline CDR1 reads SGHKS; CDR2 reads YYEKEE (reference sequence). V lost 2 bases to trimming and J lost 2 bases; unmatched junction nucleotides: 1. The CDR3 sequence: CASSFDRAYNEQFF. Here the CDR3 DNA reads TGTGCCAGCAGCTTCGACAGGGCCTACAATGAGCAGTTCTTC.

The rearrangement links TRBV11-2 to TRBJ2-3; tentative D call: TRBD2 (6 bases). V was shortened by 2 bases and J by 2 bases, with 8 bases between the two germline ends. The CDR3 is made up of 14 amino acids. CDR1 and CDR2 (germline): SGHAT, FQNNGV. This chain's CDR3 is CASSLLLATDTQYF. CDR3 nucleotides: TGTGCCAGCAGCTTACTACTAGCCACAGATACGCAGTATTTT.

The V call is TRBV7-2, the J call TRBJ1-1; the match to TRBD1 covers 8 bases. Unmatched junction bases numbered 4, after V lost 3 bases and J lost 4 bases. Germline V lookup: CDR1 SGHTA, CDR2 FQGNSA. CDR3 length: 14 amino acids. The DNA of the CDR3 is TGTGCCAGCAGCTTCATCGGACAGGGCACTGAAGCTTTCTTT. It yields the protein CASSFIGQGTEAFF. Together with reference TRBV7-2 and TRBJ1-1, the CDR3 gives the full variable domain: GAGVSQSPSNKVTEKGKDVELRCDPISGHTALYWYRQSLGQGLEFLIYFQGNSAPDKSGLPSDRFSAERTGGSVSTLTIQRTQQEDSAVYLCASSFIGQGTEAFFGQGTRLTVV.

The chain employs TRBV5-4 and TRBJ2-7; tentatively, D is TRBD2 (5 bases). CDR1 is SGHNT, CDR2 YYREEE, per germline (reference sequence). Trimming took 4 bases from V and 2 from J, leaving 16 bases between them. CDR3 size: 15 residues. In DNA form, the CDR3 reads TGTGCCAGCAGCCCACACCCCGGGGAACCCTACGAGCAGTACTTC. Its protein product is CASSPHPGEPYEQYF.

The J gene is TRBJ2-4, the V gene TRBV14; 7 nucleotides align to TRBD1. This CDR3 has 18 residues. The germline V gene encodes CDR1 SGHDN and CDR2 FVKESK. The ends lost 3 bases at V and 2 bases at J; junction bases unmatched: 13. The CDR3 is CASSHGKGAVLTKNIQYF. CDR3 DNA sequence: TGTGCCAGCAGCCACGGGAAGGGGGCTGTTCTAACCAAAAACATTCAGTACTTC.

The chain recombines TRBV9 with TRBJ2-3; D is unclear. In germline, CDR1 is SGDLS, CDR2 YYNGEE. Trimming cost V 0 bases and J 1 base, with 9 bases left between them. The length of the CDR3 is 15 residues. The CDR3: CASSVAGAGTDTQYF. CDR3 in DNA: TGTGCCAGCAGCGTAGCAGGAGCTGGCACAGATACGCAGTATTTT.

The chain has TRBV6-5 and TRBJ2-5; 10 bases line up with TRBD2. V trimming: 6 bases; J trimming: 4 bases; junction bases outside the gene matches: 2. CDR3 length: 13 residues. Germline V gives CDR1 MNHEY, CDR2 SVGAGI. CDR3 DNA sequence: TGTGCCAGCAGGCTAGCGGGAGCAGAGACCCAGTACTTC. Encoded protein: CASRLAGAETQYF.

V gene TRBV4-3 combines with J gene TRBJ1-4; 7 bases are a match to TRBD1. Germline assignment: CDR1 LGHNA and CDR2 YSLEER. The trim removed 3 bases at V and 5 bases at J, leaving 12 bases unmatched. The length of the CDR3 is 17 residues. The CDR3 DNA follows: TGCGCCAGCAGCCAGACACTACAGGGGCGATCCAATGAAAAACTGTTTTTT. This codes for CASSQTLQGRSNEKLFF.

The chain's CDR3 is CASSVGAINTGELFF. Written as DNA, the CDR3 is TGTGCCAGCAGCGTTGGGGCCATCAACACCGGGGAGCTGTTTTTT. V is TRBV9 and J is TRBJ2-2; the D gene is possibly TRBD1 (5 bases). The CDR3 extends over 15 amino acids. Per the germline V gene, CDR1 is SGDLS and CDR2 is YYNGEE. V was cut by 2 bases and J by 2 bases, with 10 bases left in between.

The table lists this clone with a few counts. The gene calls are TRBV19 and TRBJ1-3; D not certain. The germline gives CDR1 LNHDA, CDR2 SQIVND (reference sequence). The V gene lost 9 bases and the J gene lost 0 bases, with 21 bases spanning the gap. This CDR3 contains 17 residues. CDR3 nucleotide sequence: TGTGCCAGCCGGGAACGACCGCTCCCCAGCTCTGGAAACACCATATATTTT. Protein: CASRERPLPSSGNTIYF.

Here the CDR3 DNA reads TGTGCCAGCAGTCATAAGCGGGAGAACTACGAGCAGTACTTC. This encodes CASSHKRENYEQYF. The rearrangement joins TRBV6-1 to TRBJ2-7, with 8 bases matching TRBD2. CDR3 length: 14 residues. Germline V gene data show CDR1 as MNHNS and CDR2 as SASEGT. Trimming cost V 5 bases and J 3 bases; bases outside gene matches: 6.

The chain couples TRBV4-1 to TRBJ1-1; D is perhaps TRBD1 (5 bases). V was clipped by 8 bases and J by 0 bases, with 22 bases between them. The length of the CDR3 is 17 residues. Germline assignment: CDR1 MGHRA and CDR2 YSYEKL. The CDR3 DNA is TGCGCCAGCGGAGCGATTAATATGGGGCAGATGAACACTGAAGCTTTCTTT. Its translation is CASGAINMGQMNTEAFF.

The chain joins TRBV7-9 to TRBJ1-1; D remains unclear. V gave up 3 bases and J gave up 4 bases, with 12 bases separating them. Germline V lookup: CDR1 SEHNR, CDR2 FQNEAQ (reference sequence). The CDR3 extends over 14 amino acids. The CDR3 is CASSFYGYVTEAFF. CDR3 in DNA: TGTGCCAGCAGCTTCTATGGTTATGTCACTGAAGCTTTCTTT.